A selection of T cell receptor beta chains follows, all from one sample in a study of Ad26.COV2.S vaccination and SARS-CoV-2 variants. The repertoire was sequenced with immunoSEQ multiplex PCR; TCRdb's copy has only in-frame clones and lacks some. The sample holds about 480,000 clones; roughly nine tenths are singletons and the top ten take about 13%. This sample comprised peripheral blood, obtained in a trial of Ad26.COV2.S vaccine versus placebo. The receptors stem from a person aged 18 to 59 who received the Ad26.COV2.S COVID-19 vaccine or a placebo. Both conserved end residues are part of each CDR3. D genes are given only for firm matches. The size of a clone is reported for some rows only, either as once, few or many, or as a class for expanded clones.

j_call clone_size d_call v_call cdr3_nt cdr3_aa
TRBJ2-7 - TRBD2 TRBV6-2/TRBV6-3 TGTGCCAGCAGTTACTCCTCAGCGGGAGTCTGGGGTTGGTACGAGCAGTACTTC CASSYSSAGVWGWYEQYF
TRBJ2-7 once TRBD2 TRBV7-9 TGTGCCAGCAGGCCAACTAGCGGGAGAAACTACGAGCAGTACTTC CASRPTSGRNYEQYF
TRBJ2-7 once TRBD2 TRBV28 TGTGCCAGCAGCACTCCCCTGGGACTAGCGGGAGCGGGGGAGCAGTACTTC CASSTPLGLAGAGEQYF
TRBJ2-7 once - TRBV27 TGTGCCAGCAGCCATCGGGAGTCTGGCTACGAGCAGTACTTC CASSHRESGYEQYF
TRBJ2-1 - - TRBV2 TGTGCCAGCACGCTGAATGAGCAGTTCTTC CASTLNEQFF
TRBJ2-6 - TRBD1 TRBV5-1 TGCGCCAGCAGCTTGGGACAGGGGGCTGGGGCCAACGTCCTGACTTTC CASSLGQGAGANVLTF
TRBJ2-7 - TRBD2 TRBV7-6 TGTGCCAGCAGCCCTAGCGGGAGTCCCTTCGAGCAGTACTTC CASSPSGSPFEQYF
TRBJ1-1 few - TRBV19 TGTGCCAGTAGTATAGCTGAGGGCTTTTACGACACTGAAGCTTTCTTT CASSIAEGFYDTEAFF
TRBJ1-2 few TRBD1 TRBV7-2 TGTGCCAGCAGCTTATCTCAAGCAGGGGGCACAGGCTACACCTTC CASSLSQAGGTGYTF
TRBJ1-5 - TRBD1 TRBV5-6 TGTGCCAGCAGCTCGAAGACAGGGCCGGGACAGCCCCAGCATTTT CASSSKTGPGQPQHF
TRBJ2-5 - - TRBV30 TGTGCCTGGAGTTTACTAGTAAGGGAGACCCAGTACTTC CAWSLLVRETQYF
TRBJ2-5 - - TRBV6-2/TRBV6-3 TGTGCCAGCAGTTACTCGGGGGGAGGTGAGACCCAGTACTTC CASSYSGGGETQYF
TRBJ1-1 - TRBD1 TRBV9 TGTGCCAGCAGCGCTCAGGGGGGGACTGAAGCTTTCTTT CASSAQGGTEAFF
TRBJ1-1 - - TRBV6-6 TGTGCCAGCACCCTCAAAGCCTCGAACACTGAAGCTTTCTTT CASTLKASNTEAFF
TRBJ2-7 - TRBD1 TRBV28 TGTGCCAGCAGTTTGGGGACAGGGTGGGAGCAGTACTTC CASSLGTGWEQYF
TRBJ1-6 few - TRBV5-4 TGTGCCAGCAGCTTGGACGCCAATTCACCCCTCCACTTT CASSLDANSPLHF
TRBJ2-5 - - TRBV6-2/TRBV6-3 TGTGCCAGCAGTTACACTTACCGGGACGATCAAGAGACCCAGTACTTC CASSYTYRDDQETQYF
TRBJ1-2 - - TRBV6-2/TRBV6-3 TGTGCCAGCAGTTACCTCAAGTACTATGGCTACACCTTC CASSYLKYYGYTF
TRBJ2-1 - TRBD2 TRBV12-5 TGTGCTAGTGGTTCCGGGACTAGGAGCGGTGAGCAGTTCTTC CASGSGTRSGEQFF
TRBJ2-3 - TRBD2 TRBV28 TGTGCCAGCACCCCTGGGCGGGAGAGTACGCAGTATTTT CASTPGRESTQYF
TRBJ2-1 once - TRBV7-8 TGTGCCAGCAGCCTGGACTATGAGCAGTTCTTC CASSLDYEQFF
TRBJ2-5 once - TRBV28 TGTGCCAGCAGTTTGTCTACACCGAGGGGAGAGACCCAGTACTTC CASSLSTPRGETQYF
TRBJ1-1 - - TRBV25-1 TGTGCCAGCAGTGAATACCCCCCCCTCTCTGAAGCTTTCTTT CASSEYPPLSEAFF
TRBJ2-7 - - TRBV6-6 TGTGCCAGCAGTTACTCCAACCTATACGGTTCCTACGAGCAGTACTTC CASSYSNLYGSYEQYF
TRBJ1-2 few - TRBV2 TGTGCCAGCAGCCCCGGGAGTGGCCGGAGAGTCTATGGCTACACCTTC CASSPGSGRRVYGYTF
TRBJ2-1 - - TRBV15 TGTGCCACCAGCAGAGATTGGGACCGGGCCTACAATGAGCAGTTCTTC CATSRDWDRAYNEQFF
TRBJ1-1 - - TRBV5-1 TGCGCCAGCAGCCAAGGGGGGCGGAACACTGAAGCTTTCTTT CASSQGGRNTEAFF
TRBJ2-1 - - TRBV5-1 TGCGCCAGCAGCTTGGAGGACAGCCGAGTAGAAGAGCAGTTCTTC CASSLEDSRVEEQFF